Following are 3 T cell receptor beta chains from one sample sequenced in a study of T cell responses to AZD1222 COVID-19 vaccine (dated by TCRdb to about 2021). The receptor library was made with the immunoSEQ multiplex PCR assay. TCRdb mirrors the immuneACCESS table, restricted to in-frame sequences. Some clones are absent from its copies; in checked studies, under half trace to an unresolved V gene, and the reason for the others is unknown. The sample table contains 80,000 to 95,000 clones; only one count was recorded for around nine tenths of them. In total, the top ten clones hold approximately 5% of the sample. Read against the paper, the sample's time point label means: baseline before first vaccination. The treatment or condition label, as the study defines it: meningococcal conjugate vaccine given as trial control. Sequenced here: peripheral blood, sampled on day 0 of MenACWY control vaccination. Receptor source: an adult in good health.

The rearrangement uses TRBV4-1 and TRBJ1-2, with 9 bases matching TRBD1. Trimming cost V 4 bases and J 5 bases; bases outside gene matches: 8. Germline V lookup: CDR1 MGHRA, CDR2 YSYEKL. The CDR3 has 15 amino acids. The CDR3 loop reads CASSLPGQGPYGYTF. For the CDR3, the DNA is TGCGCCAGCAGCCTGCCGGGACAGGGCCCTTATGGCTACACCTTC.

The chain uses TRBV4-2 and TRBJ2-3, with 11 positions matching TRBD1. The CDR3 has 16 amino acids. Germline CDR1 is LGHNA and CDR2 is YNFKEQ. Germline trimming cut 1 base from V and 4 bases from J; bases unmatched to any gene: 4. The CDR3 DNA is TGTGCCAGCAGCCAAGTTTTGGGACAGGGGGCAGATACGCAGTATTTT. Translating it yields CASSQVLGQGADTQYF.

V gene TRBV18 combines with J gene TRBJ1-1; D uncertain. Looked up from germline, CDR1 is KGHSH and CDR2 is LQKENI. V was pared by 4 bases and J by 6 bases, with 21 bases between. The CDR3 runs to 16 residues. In DNA, the CDR3 is TGTGCCAGCTCACGTACCAGCGGCGTTAATGTTGCTGAAGCTTTCTTT. Translation gives CASSRTSGVNVAEAFF.